One sample yielded the 9 T cell receptor beta chains listed below, sequenced in a study of blood T cells in healthy people across ages. A sample-barcoded 5' primer and a J-beta primer mix were used in a second PCR of about 6 to 12 cycles. TCRdb re-analysed the 5' RACE reads in MiXCR, keeping a single row per CDR3 protein. The sample holds hundreds of thousands of distinct CDR3 sequences, approximately 50% seen once. The sequenced sample was blood. These receptors all come from a woman aged 60-75 years in good health.

The chain uses TRBV29-1 and TRBJ2-7; 10 bases line up with TRBD2. Germline V gives CDR1 SQVTM, CDR2 ANQGSEA. The V segment lost 4 bases and the J segment 3 bases; nucleotides outside the gene matches: 6. CDR3 length: 14 residues. In DNA form, the CDR3 reads TGCAGCGTTGCGGCTCAGCGGGAGGGCTACGAGCAGTACTTC. This sequence encodes CSVAAQREGYEQYF.

The table lists this clonotype with a few counts. The rearrangement links TRBV6-6 to TRBJ1-2; weak D call: TRBD1 (5 bases). V was clipped by 0 bases and J by 4 bases, with 9 bases between them. Germline-derived CDR1 and CDR2 are MNHNY and SVGAGI (reference sequence). The CDR3 is made up of 14 amino acids. The CDR3 nucleotides read TGTGCCAGCAGTTACTCTACAGGAATCTATGGCTACACCTTC. Translation: CASSYSTGIYGYTF.

The chain uses TRBV7-2 and TRBJ2-1; D might be TRBD2 (5 bases). Germline CDR1 and CDR2: SGHTA and FQGNSA. This CDR3 has 15 residues. Trimming shortened V by 5 bases and J by 6 bases, and 17 bases separated the two germline ends. CDR3 sequence: CASSPRTGSLNEQFF. CDR3 nucleotides: TGTGCCAGCAGCCCCCGGACGGGATCGCTCAATGAGCAGTTCTTC.

The chain links TRBV4-1 to TRBJ2-1, with 11 bases that match TRBD2. Trimming cost V 1 base and J 8 bases; bases outside gene matches: 7. The CDR3 extends over 16 amino acids. CDR1 and CDR2 (germline): MGHRA, YSYEKL. CDR3 sequence: CASSQGSGRAGYEQFF. DNA for the CDR3: TGCGCCAGCAGCCAAGGTAGCGGGAGGGCAGGCTATGAGCAGTTCTTC.

This clonotype was seen only a few times. The J gene is TRBJ2-3, the V gene TRBV4-3; TRBD1 matches 8 bases. This CDR3 region has 17 residues. Germline CDR1 LGHNA, CDR2 YSLEER. The trim removed 0 bases at V and 4 bases at J, leaving 9 bases unmatched. The CDR3 spells CASSQDRAGGGADTQYF. The CDR3 DNA reads TGCGCCAGCAGCCAAGATAGGGCAGGGGGCGGTGCAGATACGCAGTATTTT.

As for this clonotype: At one boundary the junction diverges from the germline segment, which might be a read error. The V call is TRBV5-6, the J call TRBJ2-3, with D possibly matching TRBD1 (5 bases). The CDR3 spans 15 residues. Germline CDR1 SGHDT, CDR2 YYEEEE. CDR3 DNA: TGTGCCAGCAGCCCGGGCCTCAGATCCACAGGTACGCAGTATTTT. This encodes CASSPGLRSTGTQYF.

This clonotype was seen a single time. A far larger clone lies a single base away; this is likely a read error. The chain recombines TRBV5-1 with TRBJ2-5; D gene unclear. The ends were cut back, 0 bases at V and 6 bases at J, with 12 bases in the middle. Germline-derived CDR1 and CDR2 are SGHRS and YFSETQ. The CDR3 loop spans 14 amino acids. The CDR3 protein is CASSLDSRGKTQYF. CDR3 in DNA: TGCGCCAGCAGCTTGGATAGCAGAGGAAAGACCCAGTACTTC.

As concerns this clonotype: At one end the junction does not follow the germline gene, possibly because of a read error. This chain connects TRBV20-1 to TRBJ2-1; 12 positions match TRBD2. This CDR3 contains 16 residues. Germline V gene sequence: CDR1 DFQATT, CDR2 SNEGSKA (reference sequence). The CDR3 DNA follows: TGCAGTGCTAGAGTTAGGACTAGCGGGGCCTACAATGAGCGGTTCTTC. Translating it yields CSARVRTSGAYNERFF.

This clonotype was picked up a small number of times. This may arise from a read error, as a much more abundant clone is one base away. J is TRBJ2-5 and V is TRBV5-1; D perhaps matches TRBD2 (5 bases). CDR3 length: 15 amino acids. V shed 3 bases and J shed 2 bases, with 14 bases lying between them. In germline, CDR1 is SGHRS, CDR2 YFSETQ. The CDR3 sequence: CASSWEPGVQETQYF. Written as DNA, the CDR3 is TGCGCCAGCAGCTGGGAGCCAGGAGTGCAAGAGACCCAGTACTTC.